A selection of T cell receptor beta chains follows, all from one sample in a study of cytomegalovirus exposure and HLA in healthy donors. The method was immunoSEQ multiplex PCR; TCRdb's version includes in-frame clones alone and lacks a portion of them. The listing records roughly 62,000 clones. The source material was PBMCs. The receptors were sampled from a male donor in good health and CMV-seronegative. CDR3s leave out the opening cysteine and the closing phenylalanine or tryptophan. Each record gives: J gene, V gene, CDR3 protein.

J gene: TRBJ2-1
V gene: TRBV18
CDR3 protein: ASSPWRGGGLAAYNEQF

J gene: TRBJ2-1
V gene: TRBV19
CDR3 protein: ASSPTSGQYNEQF

J gene: TRBJ1-2
V gene: TRBV19
CDR3 protein: ASSSPAGSYGYT

J gene: TRBJ1-3
V gene: TRBV7-9
CDR3 protein: ATPDRGGNTIY

J gene: TRBJ2-7
V gene: TRBV15
CDR3 protein: ATSRDQDRAYEQY

J gene: TRBJ2-7
V gene: TRBV7-2
CDR3 protein: ASSSGGGAPYEQY

J gene: TRBJ1-4
V gene: TRBV2
CDR3 protein: ASRGATNEKLF

J gene: TRBJ2-1
V gene: TRBV7-9
CDR3 protein: ASSFPSRGYNEQF

J gene: TRBJ2-7
V gene: TRBV5-1
CDR3 protein: ASSLARGGSYEQY

J gene: TRBJ2-2
V gene: TRBV4-3
CDR3 protein: ASSPGLAGGAAGELF

J gene: TRBJ2-7
V gene: TRBV7-2
CDR3 protein: ASSLGDNYEQY

J gene: TRBJ2-2
V gene: TRBV30
CDR3 protein: AWSRLAGGGELF

J gene: TRBJ2-1
V gene: TRBV11-2
CDR3 protein: ASSLSSDNEQF

J gene: TRBJ2-7
V gene: TRBV5-1
CDR3 protein: ASSFGTGESYEQY

J gene: TRBJ2-7
V gene: TRBV29-1
CDR3 protein: SVATPGYEQY

J gene: TRBJ1-1
V gene: TRBV15
CDR3 protein: ATSRGRNTEAF

J gene: TRBJ2-5
V gene: TRBV27
CDR3 protein: ASSVSGLAGAQETQY

J gene: TRBJ1-1
V gene: TRBV2
CDR3 protein: ASRPTGDTEAF

J gene: TRBJ1-4
V gene: TRBV4-1
CDR3 protein: ASSQVPGGLF

J gene: TRBJ1-1
V gene: TRBV5-1
CDR3 protein: ASSLTLNTEAF